This T cell receptor (beta chain) was retrieved from a study of shared clonotypes between healthy human individuals. The repertoire was sequenced with immunoSEQ multiplex PCR; TCRdb's copy has only in-frame clones and lacks some. Altogether about 2.3 million clones are present, 85% to 95% being singletons, with the ten largest covering approximately 0.39%. The ends were cut back, 0 bases at V and 9 bases at J, with 20 bases in the middle. CDR3 length equals 16 residues. The specimen was naive CD4+ T cells from PBMCs. Subset defined: CD45RA+ positively selected. This chain joins TRBV23-1 and TRBJ2-5, with unresolved D. TRBV23-1 is an open reading frame whose function is uncertain. This receptor was obtained from a man in his late teens or twenties in good health. Some clones in this sample may be carry-over from other donors' samples. CDR3 DNA sequence: TGCGCCAGCAGTCAATCCAGCCGTATCCTCAAGAGACCCCAGTACTTC. Amino acid sequence: CASSQSSRILKRPQYF.